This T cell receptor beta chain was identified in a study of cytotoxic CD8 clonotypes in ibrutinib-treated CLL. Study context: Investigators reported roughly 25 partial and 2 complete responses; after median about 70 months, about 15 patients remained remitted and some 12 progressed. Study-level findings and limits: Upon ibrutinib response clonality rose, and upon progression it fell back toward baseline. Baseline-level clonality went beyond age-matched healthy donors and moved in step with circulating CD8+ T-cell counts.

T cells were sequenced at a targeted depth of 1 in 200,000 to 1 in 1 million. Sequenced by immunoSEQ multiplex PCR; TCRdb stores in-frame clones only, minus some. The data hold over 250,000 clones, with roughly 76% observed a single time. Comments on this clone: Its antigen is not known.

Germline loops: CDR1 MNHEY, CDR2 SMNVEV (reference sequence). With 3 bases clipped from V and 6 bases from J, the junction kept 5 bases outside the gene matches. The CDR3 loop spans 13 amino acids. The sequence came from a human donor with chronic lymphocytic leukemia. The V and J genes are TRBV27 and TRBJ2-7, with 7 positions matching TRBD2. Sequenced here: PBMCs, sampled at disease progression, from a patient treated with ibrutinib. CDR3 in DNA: TGTGCCAGCAGTTTGGGAGGGATGAGCGAGCAGTACTTC. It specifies CASSLGGMSEQYF.